This is a list of T cell receptor beta chains from one sample in a study of CD8+ T cells in alopecia areata. The table came from immunoSEQ multiplex PCR; TCRdb's copy has only in-frame clones and leaves some out. In the table there are some 190,000 clones, approximately 60% of which are singletons. The sample here was CD4+ T cells sorted from blood, taken at week 4, from a patient treated with tofacitinib. These receptors were collected from a human donor with alopecia areata. The CDR3 runs from the conserved cysteine through the conserved F or W. A D gene is named only where the DNA matches it firmly. Rows may omit the clone size; those that give it use once, few, many or a size class.

>TRBJ2-3|-|-|15|TRBV29-1
TGCAGCGCCGCTCTATCGGTAGCAAGCACAGATACGCAGTATTTT
CSAALSVASTDTQYF
>TRBJ1-2|-|few|15|TRBV29-1
TGCAGCTTCCGCCGCCTTATAGGGTCTTATGATGGCTACACCTTC
CSFRRLIGSYDGYTF
>TRBJ2-3|-|-|15|TRBV27
TGTGCCAGCAGTTTATACTCTAGCGGCACAGATACGCAGTATTTT
CASSLYSSGTDTQYF
>TRBJ1-5|-|-|14|TRBV30
TGTGCCTGGAGCGAAAACCTACTGGCGGGGCCCCAGCATTTT
CAWSENLLAGPQHF
>TRBJ2-6|-|-|15|TRBV29-1
TGCAGCGTTATTCACAGGGCCTCCGGGGCCAACGTCCTGACTTTC
CSVIHRASGANVLTF
>TRBJ1-1|TRBD1|-|14|TRBV29-1
TGCAGCGTCCTTACGGACAGGGATGACACTGAAGCTTTCTTT
CSVLTDRDDTEAFF
>TRBJ2-1|-|few|11|TRBV28
TGTGCCAGCAGCCAGAAGTGGGAGCAGTTCTTC
CASSQKWEQFF
>TRBJ2-1|TRBD1|few|15|TRBV5-1
TGCGCCAGCAGCTTGGGACAGGGGTCCTACAATGAGCAGTTCTTC
CASSLGQGSYNEQFF
>TRBJ2-1|-|few|12|TRBV29-1
-
CSVEHFGNEQFF
>TRBJ1-1|TRBD1|few|13|TRBV6-5
TGTGCCAGCAGTGACAGGGTTACCACTGAAGCTTTCTTT
CASSDRVTTEAFF
>TRBJ1-1|-|few|13|TRBV7-9
TGTGCCAGCAGCTCAAACATGAACACTGAAGCTTTCTTT
CASSSNMNTEAFF
>TRBJ2-3|-|-|14|TRBV30
TGTGCCTGGAGTGTAGGAGGTTCCACAGATACGCAGTATTTT
CAWSVGGSTDTQYF
>TRBJ2-1|-|-|15|TRBV5-1
TGCGCCAGCACCGCCCAATCCAACTCCTACAATGAGCAGTTCTTC
CASTAQSNSYNEQFF
>TRBJ2-1|-|-|11|TRBV20-1
TGCAGTGCTTACAGAAACAATGAGCAGTTCTTC
CSAYRNNEQFF
>TRBJ1-1|-|many|14|TRBV28
TGTGCCAGCAGTTCAAACGGAGGGGTCACTGAAGCTTTCTTT
CASSSNGGVTEAFF
>TRBJ2-3|-|few|13|TRBV7-2
TGTGCCAGCAGCTCACAGACCACAGATACGCAGTATTTT
CASSSQTTDTQYF
>TRBJ1-4|-|-|15|TRBV4-1
TGCGCCAGCAGCCAAGATCAGTGGCGGAATGAAAAACTGTTTTTT
CASSQDQWRNEKLFF
>TRBJ1-2|TRBD1|-|14|TRBV27
TGTGCCAGCAGTTTATCTTGGACAGGCTATGGCTACACCTTC
CASSLSWTGYGYTF
>TRBJ2-2|TRBD2|-|18|TRBV30
TGTGCCTGGAGTGTACGGGTTAGCGGGAGGAGGGACACCGGGGAGCTGTTTTTT
CAWSVRVSGRRDTGELFF
>TRBJ2-6|-|-|16|TRBV2
TGTGCCAGCACCCCCCTGCTAAGCTCTGGGGCCAACGTCCTGACTTTC
CASTPLLSSGANVLTF
>TRBJ2-5|-|-|15|TRBV9
TGTGCCAGCAGCGTATGGTCAGCCCGGGGGGAGACCCAGTACTTC
CASSVWSARGETQYF
>TRBJ2-1|-|-|16|TRBV30
TGTGCCTGGAGTGATGTTACGACGAGCTCCTACAATGAGCAGTTCTTC
CAWSDVTTSSYNEQFF
>TRBJ2-1|TRBD2|once|16|TRBV7-3
TGTGCCAGCAGCTTAAGACTAGCGGGAGGGGGCAATGAGCAGTTCTTC
CASSLRLAGGGNEQFF
>TRBJ2-2|TRBD2|-|16|TRBV5-1
TGCGCCAGCAGCTCCGCAGCGGGAGTCCACACCGGGGAGCTGTTTTTT
CASSSAAGVHTGELFF
>TRBJ2-7|TRBD1|few|13|TRBV29-1
TGCAGCGTTGAGGGGACAGGGGACTACGAGCAGTACTTC
CSVEGTGDYEQYF
>TRBJ2-3|-|-|14|TRBV7-2
TGTGCCAGCAGCCTCAATCGACCAAGAGATACGCAGTATTTT
CASSLNRPRDTQYF
>TRBJ2-7|TRBD1|-|13|TRBV29-1
TGCAGCGTTGTAGGGACAGTCCCCTACGAGCAGTACTTC
CSVVGTVPYEQYF
>TRBJ2-7|TRBD2|-|14|TRBV11-2
TGTGCCAGCAGCCAGGGACTACACTCCTACGAGCAGTACTTC
CASSQGLHSYEQYF
>TRBJ1-2|-|-|15|TRBV5-4
TGTGCCAGCAGCTCGGCCTTATCCGTGGACTATGGCTACACCTTC
CASSSALSVDYGYTF
>TRBJ2-6|-|-|15|TRBV27
TGTGCCAGCACCACCTGGGGCTCTGGGGCCAACGTCCTGACTTTC
CASTTWGSGANVLTF
>TRBJ2-1|TRBD2|few|14|TRBV29-1
TGCAGCGTTGGTGGACTAGCGGGTAACAATGAGCAGTTCTTC
CSVGGLAGNNEQFF
>TRBJ2-7|-|-|11|TRBV29-1
TGCAGCGCGGTGAGCGAGGACGAGCAGTACTTC
CSAVSEDEQYF
>TRBJ2-5|TRBD2|-|13|TRBV29-1
TGCAGCGTTGCCAGCGGGAGTGGCGAGACCCAGTACTTC
CSVASGSGETQYF